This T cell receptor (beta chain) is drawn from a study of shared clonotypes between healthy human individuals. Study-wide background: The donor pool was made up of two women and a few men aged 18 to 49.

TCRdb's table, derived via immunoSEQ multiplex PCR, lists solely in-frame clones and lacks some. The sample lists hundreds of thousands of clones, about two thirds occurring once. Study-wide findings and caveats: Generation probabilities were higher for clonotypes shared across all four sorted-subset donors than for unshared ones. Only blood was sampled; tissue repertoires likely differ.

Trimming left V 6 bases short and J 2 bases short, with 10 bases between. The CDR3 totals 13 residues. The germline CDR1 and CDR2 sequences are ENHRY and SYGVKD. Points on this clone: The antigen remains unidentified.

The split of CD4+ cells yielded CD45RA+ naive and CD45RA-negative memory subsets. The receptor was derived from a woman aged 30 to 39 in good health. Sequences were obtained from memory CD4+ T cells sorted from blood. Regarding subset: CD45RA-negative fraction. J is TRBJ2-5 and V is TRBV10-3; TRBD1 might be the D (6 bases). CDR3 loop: CAISGQLQETQYF. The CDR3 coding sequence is TGTGCCATCAGCGGACAGTTACAAGAGACCCAGTACTTC.